The present T cell receptor beta chain was sequenced within a study of radiotherapy plus CTLA-4 blockade in lung cancer. The overall study: For less than 20% of patients, objective responses occurred, and approximately 31% had disease control. Findings and caveats of the study: Reports state that early shifts in blood T cell clones, with interferon-beta, best predicted response.

CTLA-4 blockade with ipilimumab, together with focal radiation, was given to patients with chemo-refractory metastatic non-small-cell lung cancer. Using immunoSEQ multiplex PCR, the repertoire was profiled, and TCRdb retains in-frame clones only, with some absent. The repertoire consists of tens of thousands of clones, with 63% occurring once and the leading ten covering approximately 17%. This clone was detected only once. Antigen specificity is unknown. Sequenced here: peripheral blood, sampled from a patient treated with radiotherapy plus ipilimumab. The TCR sequence derives from a human donor with non-small cell lung cancer who had a partial response to radiotherapy plus ipilimumab.

The CDR3 region is CASSLDRSSGNTIYF. As DNA, the CDR3 is TGCGCCAGCAGCCTGGACAGGTCTTCTGGAAACACCATATATTTT. The chain joins TRBV5-1 to TRBJ1-3, with 7 positions matching TRBD1. The junction had 5 bases not matched to a gene; V was cut back by 4 bases and J by 1 base. Germline V lookup: CDR1 SGHRS, CDR2 YFSETQ. There are 15 residues in the CDR3.